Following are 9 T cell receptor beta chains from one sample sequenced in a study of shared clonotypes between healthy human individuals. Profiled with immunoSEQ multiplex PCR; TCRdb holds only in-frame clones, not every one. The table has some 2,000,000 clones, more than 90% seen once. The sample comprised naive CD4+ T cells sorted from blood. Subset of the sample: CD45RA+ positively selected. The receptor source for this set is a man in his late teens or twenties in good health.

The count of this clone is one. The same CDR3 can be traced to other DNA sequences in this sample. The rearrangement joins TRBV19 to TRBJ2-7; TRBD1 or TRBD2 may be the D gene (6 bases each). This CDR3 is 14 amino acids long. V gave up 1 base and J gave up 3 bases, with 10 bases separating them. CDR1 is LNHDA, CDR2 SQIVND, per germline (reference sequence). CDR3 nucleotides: TGTGCCAGTAGTATAGCCGGAGGGGGCTACGAGCAGTACTTC. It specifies CASSIAGGGYEQYF.

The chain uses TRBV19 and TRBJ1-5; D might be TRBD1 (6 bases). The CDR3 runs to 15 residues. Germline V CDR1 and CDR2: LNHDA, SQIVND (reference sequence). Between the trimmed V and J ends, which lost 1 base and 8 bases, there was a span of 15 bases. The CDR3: CASSIVGQGWKPQHF. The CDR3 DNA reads TGTGCCAGTAGTATAGTAGGCCAGGGGTGGAAGCCCCAGCATTTT.

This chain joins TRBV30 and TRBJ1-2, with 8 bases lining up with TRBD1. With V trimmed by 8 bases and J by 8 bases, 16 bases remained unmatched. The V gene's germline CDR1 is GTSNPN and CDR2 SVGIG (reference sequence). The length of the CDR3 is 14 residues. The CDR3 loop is CAHRGSGGGRGYTF. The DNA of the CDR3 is TGTGCCCACAGAGGGTCAGGGGGCGGTCGAGGCTACACCTTC.

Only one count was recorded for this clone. The CDR3 DNA sequence: TGTGCCTGGAGTGTAAAAGGGAAGTACGAGCAGTACTTC. As protein: CAWSVKGKYEQYF. This chain joins TRBV30 and TRBJ2-7; no firm D call. Germline values: CDR1 GTSNPN, CDR2 SVGIG (reference sequence). This CDR3 contains 13 residues. V shed 0 bases and J shed 4 bases, with 10 bases lying between them.

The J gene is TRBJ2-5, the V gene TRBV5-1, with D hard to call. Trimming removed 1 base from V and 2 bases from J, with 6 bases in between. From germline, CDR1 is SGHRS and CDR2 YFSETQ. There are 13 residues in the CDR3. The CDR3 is CASSLMVQETQYF. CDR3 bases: TGCGCCAGCAGCTTGATGGTACAAGAGACCCAGTACTTC.

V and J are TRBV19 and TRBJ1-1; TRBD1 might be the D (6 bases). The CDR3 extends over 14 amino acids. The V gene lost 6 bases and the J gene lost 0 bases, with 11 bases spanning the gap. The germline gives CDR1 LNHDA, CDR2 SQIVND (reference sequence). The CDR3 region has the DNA TGTGCCAGTAGAACTCGGGGGCTGAACACTGAAGCTTTCTTT. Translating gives CASRTRGLNTEAFF.

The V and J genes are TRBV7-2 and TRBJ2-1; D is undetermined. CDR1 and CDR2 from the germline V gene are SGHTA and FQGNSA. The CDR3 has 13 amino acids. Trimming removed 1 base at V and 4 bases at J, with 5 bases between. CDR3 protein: CASSLVPYNEQFF. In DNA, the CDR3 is TGTGCCAGCAGCTTAGTCCCATACAATGAGCAGTTCTTC.

The CDR3 region has the DNA TGTGCCAGCAGCTTGGAGGTGGGGATCTCCTACGAGCAGTACTTC. Translation gives CASSLEVGISYEQYF. This chain links TRBV5-8 with TRBJ2-7; D call uncertain. Trimming removed 0 bases from V and 0 bases from J, with 10 bases in between. The CDR3 extends over 15 amino acids. Germline-derived CDR1 and CDR2 are SGHTS and YDEGEE.

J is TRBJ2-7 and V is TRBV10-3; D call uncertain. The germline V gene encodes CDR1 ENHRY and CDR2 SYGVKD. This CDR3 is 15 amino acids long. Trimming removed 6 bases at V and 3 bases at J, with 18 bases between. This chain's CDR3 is CAISSGSAANYEQYF. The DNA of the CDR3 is TGTGCCATCAGCTCGGGTTCAGCCGCGAACTACGAGCAGTACTTC.